These 5 T cell receptor beta chains share one sample of origin, sequenced in a study of shared clonotypes between healthy human individuals. TCRdb's copy holds only in-frame clones and misses some; the assay was immunoSEQ multiplex PCR. The table lists 500,000 or so clones, 90% to 96% of them singletons. The sample taken for sequencing was naive CD4+ T cells sorted from blood. This sample's subset: CD45RA+ positively selected. The receptors derive from a woman between 25 and 40 years old in good health.

The V call is TRBV6-1, the J call TRBJ2-1; no clear D gene. V shed 8 bases and J shed 2 bases, with 7 bases lying between them. There are 12 residues in the CDR3. Germline V gene lookup returns CDR1 MNHNS and CDR2 SASEGT. CDR3 in amino acids: CASGWTYNEQFF. CDR3 coding DNA: TGTGCCAGCGGATGGACCTACAATGAGCAGTTCTTC.

The chain couples TRBV5-4 to TRBJ2-5; D is undetermined. There are 15 residues in the CDR3. The V end lost 4 bases, the J end lost 4 bases, and 17 bases lay between the germline ends. CDR1 and CDR2 from the germline V gene are SGHNT and YYREEE (reference sequence). CDR3 nucleotide sequence: TGTGCCAGCAGCGTTGCCGAAGGGCTTGTAGAGACCCAGTACTTC. It translates to CASSVAEGLVETQYF.

The CDR3 is CASSYGTLGISGNTIYF. The CDR3 DNA reads TGTGCCAGCAGCTACGGGACCTTGGGGATATCTGGAAACACCATATATTTT. V usage is TRBV5-4 and J usage is TRBJ1-3; TRBD1 might be the D (5 bases). Trimming cost V 3 bases and J 1 base, with 17 bases left between them. Per germline, CDR1 SGHNT and CDR2 YYREEE (reference sequence). This CDR3 is 17 amino acids long. Variable domain in full (rest from reference TRBV5-4 and TRBJ1-3): ETGVTQSPTHLIKTRGQQVTLRCSSQSGHNTVSWYQQALGQGPQFIFQYYREEENGRGNFPPRFSGLQFPNYSSELNVNALELDDSALYLCASSYGTLGISGNTIYFGEGSWLTVV.

V is TRBV6-6 and J is TRBJ2-7; TRBD1 matches 10 bases. CDR3 size: 14 residues. V lost 6 bases, J lost 3 bases, and 5 bases stayed unmatched. Germline V gene lookup returns CDR1 MNHNY and CDR2 SVGAGI (reference sequence). The CDR3 DNA reads as TGTGCCAGCAGGTCGGGACAGGGGATCTACGAGCAGTACTTC. As protein: CASRSGQGIYEQYF.

CDR3 nucleotide sequence: TGTGCCAGCAGTTTCGGGAGATCGGGCACAGATACGCAGTATTTT. Translation gives CASSFGRSGTDTQYF. The chain is built from TRBV28 and TRBJ2-3, with D perhaps matching TRBD2 (6 bases). CDR1 is MDHEN, CDR2 SYDVKM, per germline. The V end was cut by 3 bases, the J end by 1 base, with 11 bases between. CDR3 size: 15 residues.